One TCR beta chain is described in this entry. In its sample, this clone was seen once. Its antigen remains undetermined. No clone much larger than this one lies a single base away; base qualities are absent. This sample is drawn from a study of T cell changes during pregnancy in multiple sclerosis (dated 2019 in TCRdb). For context, the study as a whole: The study looked at changes in the T cell repertoire across pregnancy in women with multiple sclerosis.

From the germline V gene (reference sequence), CDR1 is SGHNT and CDR2 is YYREEE. The CDR3 runs 15 residues from the cysteine to the phenylalanine. The retained sequence is limited to the CDR3, 45 bases, with the frame set at the first base. V is trimmed back by 3 bases and J by 6 bases, and the junction contains 5 bases that no gene match accounts for. Receptor libraries were prepared by the immunoSEQ multiplex PCR assay. TCRdb's version of the immuneACCESS table is confined to in-frame rearrangements and falls short of the full clone set. An unresolved V gene accounts for under half of the shortfall where checked; the remainder is of unknown origin. Across this sample there are more than 45,000 clones, with roughly 85% seen only once. 0.95% to 1.5% of the sample is taken by the ten largest.

The sequence links TRBV5-4 to TRBJ2-7; TRBD2 agrees with 14 junctional bases. Sequences were derived from CD4+ T cells from peripheral blood mononuclear cells, sampled in the second trimester of pregnancy. This TCR was sampled from a female donor with multiple sclerosis, enrolled in a pregnancy study. The base sequence is TGTGCCAGCAGCTCGGGACTAGCGGGAGCCGGCGAGCAGTACTTC. Its protein reads: CASSSGLAGAGEQYF.